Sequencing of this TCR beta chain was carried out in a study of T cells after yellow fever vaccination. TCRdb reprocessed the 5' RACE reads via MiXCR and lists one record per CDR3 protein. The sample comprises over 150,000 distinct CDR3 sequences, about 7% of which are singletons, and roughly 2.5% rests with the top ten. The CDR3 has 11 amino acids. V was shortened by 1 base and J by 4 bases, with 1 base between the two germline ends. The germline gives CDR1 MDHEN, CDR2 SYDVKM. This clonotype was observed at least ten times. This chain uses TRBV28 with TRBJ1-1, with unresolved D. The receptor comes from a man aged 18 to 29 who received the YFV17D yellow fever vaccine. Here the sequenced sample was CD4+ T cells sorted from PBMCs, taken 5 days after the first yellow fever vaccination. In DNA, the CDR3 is TGTGCCAGCAGTTTATCCACTGAAGCTTTCTTT. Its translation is CASSLSTEAFF.